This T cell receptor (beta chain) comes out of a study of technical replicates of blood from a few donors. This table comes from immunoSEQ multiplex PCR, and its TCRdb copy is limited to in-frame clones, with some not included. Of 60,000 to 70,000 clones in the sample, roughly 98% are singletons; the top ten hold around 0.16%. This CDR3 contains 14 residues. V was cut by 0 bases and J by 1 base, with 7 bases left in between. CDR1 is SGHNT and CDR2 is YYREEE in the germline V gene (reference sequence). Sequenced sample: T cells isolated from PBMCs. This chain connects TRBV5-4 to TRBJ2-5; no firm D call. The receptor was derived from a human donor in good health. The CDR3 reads CASSLDGFQETQYF. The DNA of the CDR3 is TGTGCCAGCAGCTTGGACGGTTTCCAAGAGACCCAGTACTTC.